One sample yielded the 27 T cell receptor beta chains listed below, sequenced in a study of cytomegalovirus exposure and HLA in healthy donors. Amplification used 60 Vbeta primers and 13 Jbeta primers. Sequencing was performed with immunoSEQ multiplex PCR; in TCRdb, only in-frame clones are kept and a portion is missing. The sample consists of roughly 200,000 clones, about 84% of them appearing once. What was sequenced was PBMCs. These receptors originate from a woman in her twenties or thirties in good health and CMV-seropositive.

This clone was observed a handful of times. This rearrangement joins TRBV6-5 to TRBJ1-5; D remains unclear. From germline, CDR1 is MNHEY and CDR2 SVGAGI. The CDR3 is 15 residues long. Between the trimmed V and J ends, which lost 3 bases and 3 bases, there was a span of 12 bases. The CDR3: CASSYGRSPNQPQHF. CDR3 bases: TGTGCCAGCAGTTATGGCAGATCCCCCAATCAGCCCCAGCATTTT.

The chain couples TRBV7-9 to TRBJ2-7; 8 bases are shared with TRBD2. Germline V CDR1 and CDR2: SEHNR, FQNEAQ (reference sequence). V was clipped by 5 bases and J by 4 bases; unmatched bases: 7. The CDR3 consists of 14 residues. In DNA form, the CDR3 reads TGTGCCAGCAGCCCGCCGGGAGGGGCATACGAGCAGTACTTC. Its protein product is CASSPPGGAYEQYF.

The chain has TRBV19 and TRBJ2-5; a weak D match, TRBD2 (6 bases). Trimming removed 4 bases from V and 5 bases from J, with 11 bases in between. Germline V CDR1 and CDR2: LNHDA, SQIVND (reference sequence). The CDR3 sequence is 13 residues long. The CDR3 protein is CASSTGRGETQYF. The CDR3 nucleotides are TGTGCCAGTAGTACGGGACGGGGGGAGACCCAGTACTTC.

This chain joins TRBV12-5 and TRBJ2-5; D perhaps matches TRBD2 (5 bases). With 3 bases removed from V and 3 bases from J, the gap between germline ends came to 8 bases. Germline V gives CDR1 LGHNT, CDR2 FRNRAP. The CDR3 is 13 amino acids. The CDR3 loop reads CASGLPGEETQYF. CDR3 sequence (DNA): TGTGCTAGTGGTTTACCCGGGGAAGAGACCCAGTACTTC. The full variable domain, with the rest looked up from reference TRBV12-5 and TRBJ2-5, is DARVTQTPRHKVTEMGQEVTMRCQPILGHNTVFWYRQTMMQGLELLAYFRNRAPLDDSGMPKDRFSAEMPDATLATLKIQPSEPRDSAVYFCASGLPGEETQYFGPGTRLLVL.

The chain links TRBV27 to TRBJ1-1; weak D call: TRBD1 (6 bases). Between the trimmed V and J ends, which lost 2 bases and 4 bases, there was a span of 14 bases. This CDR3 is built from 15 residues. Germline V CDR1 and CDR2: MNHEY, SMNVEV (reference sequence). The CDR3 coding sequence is TGTGCCAGCAGTTTACGTTGGGGGCCTGGCACTGAAGCTTTCTTT. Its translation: CASSLRWGPGTEAFF.

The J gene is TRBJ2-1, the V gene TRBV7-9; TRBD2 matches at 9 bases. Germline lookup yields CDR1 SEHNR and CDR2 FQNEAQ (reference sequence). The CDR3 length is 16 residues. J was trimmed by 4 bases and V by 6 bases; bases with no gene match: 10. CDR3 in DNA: TGTGCCAGCAGTTCGACAGCGGGGGGCCCTTACAATGAGCAGTTCTTC. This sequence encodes CASSSTAGGPYNEQFF.

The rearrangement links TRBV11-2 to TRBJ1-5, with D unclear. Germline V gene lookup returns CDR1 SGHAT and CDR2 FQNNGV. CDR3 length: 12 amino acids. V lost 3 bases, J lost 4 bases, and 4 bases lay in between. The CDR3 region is CASSFVNQPQHF. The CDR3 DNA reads TGTGCCAGCAGCTTCGTTAATCAGCCCCAGCATTTT.

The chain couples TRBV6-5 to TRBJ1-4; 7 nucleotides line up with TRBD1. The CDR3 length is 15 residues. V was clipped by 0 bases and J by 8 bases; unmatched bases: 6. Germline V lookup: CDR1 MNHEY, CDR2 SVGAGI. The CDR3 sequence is CASSYSGTAFEKLFF. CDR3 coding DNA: TGTGCCAGCAGTTACTCGGGGACAGCCTTCGAAAAACTGTTTTTT.

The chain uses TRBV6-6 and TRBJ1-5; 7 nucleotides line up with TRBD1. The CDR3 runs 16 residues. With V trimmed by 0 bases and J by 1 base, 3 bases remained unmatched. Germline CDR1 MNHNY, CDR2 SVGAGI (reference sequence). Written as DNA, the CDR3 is TGTGCCAGCAGTTACTCAGGGGGCTGGAGCAATCAGCCCCAGCATTTT. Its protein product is CASSYSGGWSNQPQHF.

CDR3 protein: CSVGGQGEKLFF. The CDR3 bases are TGCAGCGTGGGAGGACAGGGTGAAAAACTGTTTTTT. This sequence joins TRBV29-1 and TRBJ1-4, with 8 bases identical to TRBD1. The V and J ends lost 6 bases and 7 bases, in that order; junction bases with no gene match: 4. Germline V lookup: CDR1 SQVTM, CDR2 ANQGSEA. This CDR3 has 12 residues.

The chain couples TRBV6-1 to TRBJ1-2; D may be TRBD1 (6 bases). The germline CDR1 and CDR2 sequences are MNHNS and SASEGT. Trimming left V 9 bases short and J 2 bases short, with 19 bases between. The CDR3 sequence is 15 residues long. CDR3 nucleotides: TGTGCCAGTTTCCCAGGGGCCTTTACGAACTATGGCTACACCTTC. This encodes CASFPGAFTNYGYTF.

As DNA, the CDR3 is TGTGCCTGGAGCGCGGGTGGAGTTGGAAACACCATATATTTT. Translation: CAWSAGGVGNTIYF. V and J are TRBV30 and TRBJ1-3; D not certain. This CDR3 is built from 14 residues. Germline V CDR1 and CDR2: GTSNPN, SVGIG (reference sequence). Trimming removed 3 bases at V and 3 bases at J, with 12 bases between.

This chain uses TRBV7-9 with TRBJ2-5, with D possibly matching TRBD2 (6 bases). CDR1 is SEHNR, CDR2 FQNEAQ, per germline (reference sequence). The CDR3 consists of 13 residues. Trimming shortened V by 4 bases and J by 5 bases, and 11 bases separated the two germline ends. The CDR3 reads CASSSGVRETQYF. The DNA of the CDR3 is TGTGCCAGCAGCTCGGGGGTAAGGGAGACCCAGTACTTC.

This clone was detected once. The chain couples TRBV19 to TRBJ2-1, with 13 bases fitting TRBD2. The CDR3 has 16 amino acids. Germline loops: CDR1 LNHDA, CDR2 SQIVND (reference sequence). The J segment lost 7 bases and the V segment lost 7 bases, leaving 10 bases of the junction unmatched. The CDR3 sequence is CASMKFGTSGENEQFF. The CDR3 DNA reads TGTGCCAGTATGAAGTTCGGGACTAGCGGGGAAAATGAGCAGTTCTTC.

The CDR3 nucleotides are TGTGCCAGCAGTGGGGGGACAGGGAGAGGAGGCTACACCTTC. Translating gives CASSGGTGRGGYTF. The rearrangement uses TRBV6-5 and TRBJ1-2; 9 bases fit TRBD1. Germline values: CDR1 MNHEY, CDR2 SVGAGI. The CDR3 sequence is 14 residues long. V trimming: 5 bases; J trimming: 8 bases; junction bases outside the gene matches: 9.

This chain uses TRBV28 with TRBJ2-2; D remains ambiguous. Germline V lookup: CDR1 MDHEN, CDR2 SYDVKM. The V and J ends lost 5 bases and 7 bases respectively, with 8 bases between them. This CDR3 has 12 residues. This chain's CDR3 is CASSPPGGELFF. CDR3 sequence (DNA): TGTGCCAGCAGTCCGCCCGGCGGGGAGCTGTTTTTT.

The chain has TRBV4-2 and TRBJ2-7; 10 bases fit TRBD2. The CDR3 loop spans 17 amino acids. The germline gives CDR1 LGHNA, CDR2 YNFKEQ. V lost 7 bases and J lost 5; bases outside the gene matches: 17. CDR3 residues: CASTPIAAGGRFNEQYF. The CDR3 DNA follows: TGTGCCAGCACCCCAATCGCAGCGGGAGGGCGGTTTAACGAGCAGTACTTC.

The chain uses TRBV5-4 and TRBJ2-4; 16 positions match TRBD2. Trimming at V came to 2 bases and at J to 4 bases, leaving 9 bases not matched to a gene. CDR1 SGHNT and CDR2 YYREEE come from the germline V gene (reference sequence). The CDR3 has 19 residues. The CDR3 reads CASSFGTSGRGLIKNIQYF. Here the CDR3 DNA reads TGTGCCAGCAGCTTTGGGACTAGCGGGAGGGGACTGATTAAAAACATTCAGTACTTC.

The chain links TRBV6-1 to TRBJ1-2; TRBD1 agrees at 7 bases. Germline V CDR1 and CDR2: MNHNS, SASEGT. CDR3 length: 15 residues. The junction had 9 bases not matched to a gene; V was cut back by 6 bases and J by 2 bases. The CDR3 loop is CASSIHTQGNYGYTF. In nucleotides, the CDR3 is TGTGCCAGCAGCATTCATACACAGGGGAACTATGGCTACACCTTC.

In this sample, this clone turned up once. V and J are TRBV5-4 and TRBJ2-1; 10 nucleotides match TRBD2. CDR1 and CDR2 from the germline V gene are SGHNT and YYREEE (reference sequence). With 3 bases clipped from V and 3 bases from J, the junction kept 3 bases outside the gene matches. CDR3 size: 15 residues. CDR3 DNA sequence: TGTGCCAGCAGCTCCGGACTAGCGGTCTACAATGAGCAGTTCTTC. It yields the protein CASSSGLAVYNEQFF.

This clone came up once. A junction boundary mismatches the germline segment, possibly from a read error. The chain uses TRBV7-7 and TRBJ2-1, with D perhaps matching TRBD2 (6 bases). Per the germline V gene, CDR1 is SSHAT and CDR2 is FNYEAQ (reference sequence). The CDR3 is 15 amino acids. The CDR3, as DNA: TGTGCTAGCAGCGAGCGGGCGGGCTCCTACAATGAGCAGTTCTTC. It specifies CASSERAGSYNEQFF.

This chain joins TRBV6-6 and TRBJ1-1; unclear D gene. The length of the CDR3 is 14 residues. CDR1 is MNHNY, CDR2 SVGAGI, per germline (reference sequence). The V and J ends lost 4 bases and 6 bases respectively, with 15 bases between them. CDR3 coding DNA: TGTGCCAGCAGTTCGAGGAGGTATGAGGCTGAAGCTTTCTTT. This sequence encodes CASSSRRYEAEAFF.

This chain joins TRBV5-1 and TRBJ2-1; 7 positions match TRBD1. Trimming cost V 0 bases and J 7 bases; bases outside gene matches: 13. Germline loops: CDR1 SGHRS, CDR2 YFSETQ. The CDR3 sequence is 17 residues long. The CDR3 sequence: CASSLGTGLGLDNEQFF. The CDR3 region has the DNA TGCGCCAGCAGCTTGGGGACAGGACTGGGGCTGGATAATGAGCAGTTCTTC. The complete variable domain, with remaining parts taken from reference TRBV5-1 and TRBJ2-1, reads KAGVTQTPRYLIKTRGQQVTLSCSPISGHRSVSWYQQTPGQGLQFLFEYFSETQRNKGNFPGRFSGRQFSNSRSEMNVSTLELGDSALYLCASSLGTGLGLDNEQFFGPGTRLTVL.

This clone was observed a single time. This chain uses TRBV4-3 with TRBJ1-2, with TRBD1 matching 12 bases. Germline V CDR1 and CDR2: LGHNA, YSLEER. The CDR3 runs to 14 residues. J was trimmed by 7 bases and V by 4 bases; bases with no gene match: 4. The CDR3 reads CASSRDRGPRGYTF. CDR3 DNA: TGCGCCAGCAGCCGGGACAGGGGGCCTCGTGGCTACACCTTC.

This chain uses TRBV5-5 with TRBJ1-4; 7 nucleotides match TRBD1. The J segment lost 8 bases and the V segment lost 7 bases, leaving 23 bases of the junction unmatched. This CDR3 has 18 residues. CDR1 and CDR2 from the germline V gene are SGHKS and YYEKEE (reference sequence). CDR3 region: CASPRGPTGTASGEKLFF. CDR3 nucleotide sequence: TGTGCCAGCCCACGTGGACCCACCGGGACAGCCTCAGGGGAAAAACTGTTTTTT.

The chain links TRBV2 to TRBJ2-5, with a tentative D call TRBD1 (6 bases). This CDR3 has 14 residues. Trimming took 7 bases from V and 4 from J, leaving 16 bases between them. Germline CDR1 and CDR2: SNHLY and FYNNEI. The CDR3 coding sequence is TGTGCCAGCAAGGCCAGGGGTGCTTCAGAGACCCAGTACTTC. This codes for CASKARGASETQYF.

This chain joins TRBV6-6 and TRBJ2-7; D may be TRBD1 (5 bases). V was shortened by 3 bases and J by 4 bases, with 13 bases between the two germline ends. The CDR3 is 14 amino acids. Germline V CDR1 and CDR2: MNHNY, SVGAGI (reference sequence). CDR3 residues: CASSYIDSLYEQYF. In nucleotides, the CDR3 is TGTGCCAGCAGTTATATCGACAGCCTATACGAGCAGTACTTC.